This TCR beta chain was identified in a study of PD-L1 blockade in urothelial cancer. Disease in patients was locally advanced or metastatic urothelial carcinoma. Every patient provided from 1 to 8 samples, collected pretreatment and on-treatment. General study results and limits: Better progression-free and overall survival followed lower pretreatment blood clonality.

Method: immunoSEQ multiplex PCR; TCRdb's copy keeps in-frame clones and lacks some. The table lists over 40,000 clones, 82% of them singletons. V lost 3 bases and J 2 bases, leaving 16 bases between the germline ends. Germline CDR1 reads GTSNPN; CDR2 reads SVGIG (reference sequence). The CDR3 totals 15 residues. Of note for this clone: Its specificity is not known.

The gene calls are TRBV30 and TRBJ1-1; the D gene is possibly TRBD1 (6 bases). The sequencing here drew on PBMCs, taken around atezolizumab (anti-PD-L1) treatment. The source of this sequence is a man aged 70 or older with urothelial cancer. The CDR3 region is CAWSPRTRGNTEAFF. Here the CDR3 DNA reads TGTGCCTGGAGCCCAAGAACCAGGGGAAACACTGAAGCTTTCTTT.